The 14 T cell receptor beta chains listed next were all sequenced from one sample in a study of blood T cell repertoires in COVID-19. Sequencing used immunoSEQ multiplex PCR; TCRdb keeps in-frame clones, though not all of them. The sample comprises some 210,000 clones, just over 90% of which are singletons, and approximately 1.2% rests with the top ten. Sequencing was performed on peripheral blood. The origin of the receptors is a man aged 30 to 45 with acute or convalescent COVID-19.

The chain combines TRBV4-1 with TRBJ1-6; TRBD1 matches 7 bases. Unmatched junction bases numbered 13, after V lost 6 bases and J lost 8 bases. CDR3 length: 16 residues. The germline gives CDR1 MGHRA, CDR2 YSYEKL. Here the CDR3 DNA reads TGCGCCAGCAGACTCGAGACAGGGTTCCGTTATTCACCCCTCCACTTT. Translation: CASRLETGFRYSPLHF.

The chain recombines TRBV5-1 with TRBJ1-3, with 8 bases fitting TRBD1. This CDR3 region has 14 residues. The junction had 4 bases not matched to a gene; V was cut back by 4 bases and J by 4 bases. CDR1 SGHRS and CDR2 YFSETQ come from the germline V gene. CDR3 residues: CASSQGAPGNTIYF. The CDR3, as DNA: TGCGCCAGCAGCCAGGGGGCGCCGGGAAACACCATATATTTT.

This chain links TRBV3-1 (or the pseudogene TRBV3-2) with TRBJ1-5; D is unclear. The length of the CDR3 is 13 residues. V lost 3 bases and J lost 2, with 5 bases in between. Germline values: CDR1 LGHDT, CDR2 YNNKEL (reference sequence). DNA for the CDR3: TGTGCCAGCAGCCAGGCAGGCAATCAGCCCCAGCATTTT. Protein: CASSQAGNQPQHF.

The rearrangement joins TRBV11-2 to TRBJ2-5; tentatively, D is TRBD2 (6 bases). The CDR3 extends over 13 amino acids. Trimming left V 1 base short and J 4 bases short, with 7 bases between. Germline CDR1 and CDR2: SGHAT and FQNNGV. CDR3 coding DNA: TGTGCCAGCAGCTTAGGGGAGGTAGAGACCCAGTACTTC. It translates to CASSLGEVETQYF.

The V gene is TRBV2, the J gene TRBJ2-7; 9 positions match TRBD2. Trimming removed 0 bases from V and 5 bases from J; junction bases left unmatched: 8. Germline CDR1 is SNHLY and CDR2 is FYNNEI. The CDR3 loop spans 16 amino acids. DNA for the CDR3: TGTGCCAGCAGTGAAGCTAGCGGGGGTTCCCGCGACGAGCAGTACTTC. It is translated as CASSEASGGSRDEQYF.

This sequence joins TRBV30 and TRBJ2-5; 7 nucleotides agree with TRBD2. J lost 5 bases, V lost 0 bases, and 9 bases had no gene match. This CDR3 contains 15 residues. Germline-derived CDR1 and CDR2 are GTSNPN and SVGIG (reference sequence). CDR3 region: CAWSVRGRAQETQYF. The CDR3, as DNA: TGTGCCTGGAGTGTACGAGGGAGGGCCCAGGAGACCCAGTACTTC.

This chain uses TRBV2 with TRBJ2-1; 8 bases line up with TRBD1. The CDR3 sequence is 15 residues long. Germline CDR1 is SNHLY and CDR2 is FYNNEI. V shed 8 bases, J shed 0 bases, and the junction held 6 bases outside the gene matches. The CDR3 DNA reads TGTGCCAGCGGACAGGACAGGGCCTCCTACAATGAGCAGTTCTTC. Encoded protein: CASGQDRASYNEQFF. The full variable domain, rest sourced from reference TRBV2 and TRBJ2-1, is EPEVTQTPSHQVTQMGQEVILRCVPISNHLYFYWYRQILGQKVEFLVSFYNNEISEKSEIFDDQFSVERPDGSNFTLKIRSTKLEDSAMYFCASGQDRASYNEQFFGPGTRLTVL.

The chain carries TRBV2 and TRBJ2-2; TRBD1 aligns across 7 bases. The CDR3 extends over 15 amino acids. Per the germline V gene, CDR1 is SNHLY and CDR2 is FYNNEI. The V segment lost 6 bases and the J segment 4 bases; nucleotides outside the gene matches: 8. As DNA, the CDR3 is TGTGCCAGCAGGGCCACAGGGGTCGGCACCGGGGAGCTGTTTTTT. Protein sequence: CASRATGVGTGELFF.

The chain links TRBV19 to TRBJ1-1; D is perhaps TRBD1 (6 bases). Germline V gene data show CDR1 as LNHDA and CDR2 as SQIVND (reference sequence). V lost 7 bases and J 1 base, leaving 19 bases between the germline ends. The CDR3 covers 16 residues. The CDR3, as DNA: TGTGCCAGTACCCCAGGGGTCCAGGGGCCGAACACTGAAGCTTTCTTT. It translates to CASTPGVQGPNTEAFF.

This clone came up once. The chain recombines TRBV12-5 with TRBJ1-3; 7 bases map to TRBD1. Unmatched junction bases numbered 8, after V lost 6 bases and J lost 3 bases. The CDR3 is 15 amino acids. Looked up from germline, CDR1 is LGHNT and CDR2 is FRNRAP. Here the CDR3 reads CASGYDRDGGNTIYF. Here the CDR3 DNA reads TGTGCTAGTGGATACGACAGGGACGGTGGAAACACCATATATTTT.

The chain employs TRBV19 and TRBJ1-1; no clear D gene. CDR3 size: 13 residues. Between the trimmed V and J ends, which lost 6 bases and 5 bases, there was a span of 13 bases. Germline V gene data show CDR1 as LNHDA and CDR2 as SQIVND (reference sequence). CDR3 protein: CASRSRAKTEAFF. Here the CDR3 DNA reads TGTGCCAGTAGAAGTCGAGCGAAGACTGAAGCTTTCTTT.

This chain joins TRBV24-1 and TRBJ2-2; 7 bases match TRBD1. The CDR3 has 15 amino acids. The V and J ends lost 6 bases and 1 base, in that order; junction bases with no gene match: 4. Germline V gene lookup returns CDR1 KGHDR and CDR2 SFDVKD. The CDR3 coding sequence is TGTGCCACCAGTCTAGGACAGGTGAACACCGGGGAGCTGTTTTTT. It codes for CATSLGQVNTGELFF.

This chain connects TRBV5-1 to TRBJ2-5; 8 bases fit TRBD1. The J segment lost 4 bases and the V segment lost 4 bases, leaving 3 bases of the junction unmatched. The CDR3 contains 13 residues. CDR1 is SGHRS and CDR2 is YFSETQ in the germline V gene. CDR3 residues: CASSQGARETQYF. The CDR3 DNA follows: TGCGCCAGCAGCCAGGGGGCCCGAGAGACCCAGTACTTC.

The V call is TRBV4-1, the J call TRBJ1-6; 11 nucleotides line up with TRBD1. There are 16 residues in the CDR3. The J segment lost 10 bases and the V segment lost 0 bases, leaving 5 bases of the junction unmatched. The germline V gene has CDR1 MGHRA and CDR2 YSYEKL. CDR3 nucleotides: TGCGCCAGCAGCCAAGAGGGACAGGGGGTTGGATCACCCCTCCACTTT. This codes for CASSQEGQGVGSPLHF.